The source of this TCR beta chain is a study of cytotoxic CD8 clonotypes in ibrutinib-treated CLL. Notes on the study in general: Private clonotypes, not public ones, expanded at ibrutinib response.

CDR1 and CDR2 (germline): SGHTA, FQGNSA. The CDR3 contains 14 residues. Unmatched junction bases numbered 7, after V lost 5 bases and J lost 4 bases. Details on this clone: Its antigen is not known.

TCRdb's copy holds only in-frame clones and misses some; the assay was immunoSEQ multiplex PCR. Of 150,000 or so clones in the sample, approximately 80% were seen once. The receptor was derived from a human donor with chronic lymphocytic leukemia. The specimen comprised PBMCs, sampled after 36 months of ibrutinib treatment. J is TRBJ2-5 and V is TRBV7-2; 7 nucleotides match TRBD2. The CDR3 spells CASSRNSGVETQYF. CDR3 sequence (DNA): TGTGCCAGCAGCCGCAACAGCGGGGTAGAGACCCAGTACTTC.